These 31 T cell receptor beta chains were sequenced from one sample in a study of cytomegalovirus exposure and HLA in healthy donors. PCR amplification relied on 60 Vbeta primers (plus 13 Jbeta primers). Some clones are missing from TCRdb's copy, which holds only in-frame ones; the method was immunoSEQ multiplex PCR. Among some 200,000 clones listed, around 80% were seen once. The sample comprised PBMCs. The source is a man in his forties in good health and CMV-seropositive.

The V gene is TRBV6-1, the J gene TRBJ2-3, with D hard to call. Germline assignment: CDR1 MNHNS and CDR2 SASEGT. Deletions cut 6 bases from V and 1 base from J, with 14 bases between. The CDR3 is 15 residues long. CDR3 sequence: CASRETLYGTDTQYF. CDR3 nucleotide sequence: TGTGCCAGCAGGGAGACCCTGTACGGCACAGATACGCAGTATTTT.

The chain is built from TRBV2 and TRBJ2-7, with TRBD1 identical over 7 bases. V gave up 0 bases and J gave up 1 base; unmatched junction bases: 6. The CDR3 length is 16 residues. From germline, CDR1 is SNHLY and CDR2 FYNNEI. DNA of the CDR3: TGTGCCAGCAGTGAAGCGGGGCAGGGGGATTCCTACGAGCAGTACTTC. Translation gives CASSEAGQGDSYEQYF.

The chain recombines TRBV5-4 with TRBJ2-4, with D tentatively TRBD2 (6 bases). This CDR3 spans 13 amino acids. The germline V gene has CDR1 SGHNT and CDR2 YYREEE (reference sequence). Trimming took off 5 bases at V and 4 bases at J, with 10 bases between the two ends. CDR3 region: CASSPGLKNIQYF. CDR3 nucleotide sequence: TGTGCCAGCAGTCCCGGACTAAAAAACATTCAGTACTTC.

This clone was found a few times. The chain joins TRBV9 to TRBJ1-2, with 7 bases that match TRBD1. There are 13 residues in the CDR3. The germline V gene has CDR1 SGDLS and CDR2 YYNGEE. The junction had 1 base not matched to a gene; V was cut back by 0 bases and J by 5 bases. The CDR3: CASSVEQGYGYTF. As DNA, the CDR3 is TGTGCCAGCAGCGTAGAACAGGGGTATGGCTACACCTTC.

The chain has TRBV7-8 and TRBJ1-6; 11 bases agree with TRBD1. The V gene's germline CDR1 is SGHVS and CDR2 FQNEAQ. The V gene end was trimmed by 0 bases and the J gene end by 10 bases; junction bases not matched to a gene: 5. The CDR3 is made up of 16 amino acids. The CDR3 region is CASSLAGTGGRSPLHF. The CDR3 coding sequence is TGTGCCAGCAGCTTAGCGGGGACAGGGGGACGCTCACCCCTCCACTTT.

This chain links TRBV4-3 with TRBJ1-2, with D possibly matching TRBD1 (5 bases). V was clipped by 0 bases and J by 4 bases, with 15 bases between them. The CDR3 length is 16 residues. The V gene's germline CDR1 is LGHNA and CDR2 YSLEER. This CDR3 reads CASSQDRAGLGYGYTF. In nucleotides, the CDR3 is TGCGCCAGCAGCCAAGATCGGGCAGGGCTTGGCTATGGCTACACCTTC.

This chain connects TRBV29-1 to TRBJ1-1; possibly TRBD1 for D (6 bases). Germline V gene sequence: CDR1 SQVTM, CDR2 ANQGSEA. There are 13 residues in the CDR3. With 7 bases removed from V and 4 bases from J, the gap between germline ends came to 16 bases. The CDR3 coding sequence is TGCAGCGCCCGAGGGGGTATTGGCACTGAAGCTTTCTTT. It translates to CSARGGIGTEAFF.

Only a few counts were recorded for this clone. The chain links TRBV10-2 to TRBJ1-1; 7 nucleotides align to TRBD1. CDR1 is WSHSY, CDR2 SAAADI, per germline. This CDR3 comprises 15 residues. V trimming: 3 bases; J trimming: 5 bases; junction bases outside the gene matches: 9. DNA for the CDR3: TGCGCCAGCAGTGACTCTAACAGGGGAAGAACTGAAGCTTTCTTT. It yields the protein CASSDSNRGRTEAFF.

The DNA for the CDR3 is TGTGCCATCCCAGGGGCACTTACCAACACCGGGGAGCTGTTTTTT. Its translation: CAIPGALTNTGELFF. This chain links TRBV10-3 with TRBJ2-2, with D possibly matching TRBD1 (6 bases). The length of the CDR3 is 15 residues. CDR1 is ENHRY, CDR2 SYGVKD, per germline. Trimming shortened V by 8 bases and J by 2 bases, and 15 bases separated the two germline ends.

The chain couples TRBV27 to TRBJ2-7, with D maybe TRBD1 (5 bases). Trimming stripped 6 bases from V and 3 bases from J, with 21 bases between. Germline CDR1 and CDR2: MNHEY and SMNVEV (reference sequence). The CDR3 totals 16 residues. The chain's CDR3 is CASSNGRVPSGYEQYF. CDR3 coding DNA: TGTGCCAGCAGCAACGGCAGGGTCCCCTCAGGCTACGAGCAGTACTTC.

The gene calls are TRBV5-1 and TRBJ1-1, with no clear D. There are 15 residues in the CDR3. Trimming pared 0 bases from V and 1 base from J, leaving 10 bases between. Germline CDR1 SGHRS, CDR2 YFSETQ. The CDR3 reads CASSLEKTANTEAFF. The CDR3 bases are TGCGCCAGCAGCTTGGAAAAAACAGCGAACACTGAAGCTTTCTTT.

The rearrangement joins TRBV11-1 to TRBJ2-7, with D maybe TRBD2 (7 bases). Germline V gives CDR1 SGHAT, CDR2 FQDESV (reference sequence). Trimming stripped 6 bases from V and 3 bases from J, with 18 bases between. This CDR3 is built from 15 residues. Here the CDR3 DNA reads TGTGCCAGCAGGGGGGGGCGCGATCCCCACTACGAGCAGTACTTC. This translates into CASRGGRDPHYEQYF.

V and J are TRBV5-6 and TRBJ1-2, with D possibly matching TRBD1 (5 bases). Germline V gives CDR1 SGHDT, CDR2 YYEEEE. The CDR3 has 14 residues. Trimming removed 4 bases at V and 6 bases at J, with 16 bases between. CDR3 DNA sequence: TGTGCCAGCAGCGCGGGACTTGGTGGGGATGGCTACACCTTC. Translating it yields CASSAGLGGDGYTF. Supplemented by reference TRBV5-6 and TRBJ1-2, the full variable domain reads DAGVTQSPTHLIKTRGQQVTLRCSPKSGHDTVSWYQQALGQGPQFIFQYYEEEERQRGNFPDRFSGHQFPNYSSELNVNALLLGDSALYLCASSAGLGGDGYTFGSGTRLTVV.

The chain couples TRBV6-6 to TRBJ2-5; D ambiguous. V dropped 4 bases and J dropped 7 bases, with 7 bases sitting between them. This CDR3 spans 11 amino acids. Germline CDR1 reads MNHNY; CDR2 reads SVGAGI (reference sequence). CDR3 sequence (DNA): TGTGCCAGCAGTTTAGATGTGACCCAGTACTTC. Its translation is CASSLDVTQYF.

This clone was recorded a few times. The chain uses TRBV6-4 and TRBJ1-1; D is unresolved. The CDR3 has 13 amino acids. In germline, CDR1 is MRHNA, CDR2 SNTAGT. V was clipped by 6 bases and J by 0 bases, with 8 bases between them. CDR3 bases: TGTGCCAGCAGAGCCTCAATGAACACTGAAGCTTTCTTT. Translated, it gives CASRASMNTEAFF.

The chain combines TRBV7-9 with TRBJ2-3; the D is unclear. This CDR3 comprises 11 residues. CDR1 SEHNR and CDR2 FQNEAQ come from the germline V gene (reference sequence). V lost 5 bases and J lost 5, with 5 bases in between. The CDR3: CASSTLDTQYF. CDR3 nucleotide sequence: TGTGCCAGCAGCACTCTAGATACGCAGTATTTT.

The V and J genes are TRBV30 and TRBJ1-5; the D is unclear. Per germline, CDR1 GTSNPN and CDR2 SVGIG (reference sequence). The CDR3 is made up of 13 amino acids. The ends were cut back, 5 bases at V and 3 bases at J, with 11 bases in the middle. CDR3 residues: CAWGPGHNQPQHF. The CDR3 bases are TGTGCCTGGGGTCCGGGTCACAATCAGCCCCAGCATTTT.

The chain carries TRBV5-6 and TRBJ2-7; 11 bases agree with TRBD1. The length of the CDR3 is 16 residues. The germline V gene encodes CDR1 SGHDT and CDR2 YYEEEE. Trimming at V came to 4 bases and at J to 2 bases, leaving 8 bases not matched to a gene. The CDR3 loop reads CASSDGQGAAAYEQYF. In DNA form, the CDR3 reads TGTGCCAGCAGCGATGGACAGGGGGCTGCAGCCTACGAGCAGTACTTC.

In its sample, this clone was seen a few times. V gene TRBV30 combines with J gene TRBJ2-4; 10 bases line up with TRBD2. V lost 0 bases and J lost 8; bases outside the gene matches: 4. The CDR3 runs to 14 residues. Looked up from germline, CDR1 is GTSNPN and CDR2 is SVGIG (reference sequence). The CDR3 nucleotides are TGTGCCTGGAGTGTAGCGGGGGGGGCGTACATTCAGTACTTC. Amino acids: CAWSVAGGAYIQYF.

The gene calls are TRBV6-5 and TRBJ2-5, with 8 bases lining up with TRBD2. The last part of the DNA fits TRBJ2-7 better; the J call may be wrong. Germline assignment: CDR1 MNHEY and CDR2 SVGAGI. The CDR3 is 13 residues long. The CDR3 is CASRTAGAGEQYF. CDR3 coding DNA: TGTGCCAGCAGAACAGCGGGGGCGGGCGAGCAGTACTTC.

The genes are TRBV9 and TRBJ1-2; 8 bases agree with TRBD1. V gave up 3 bases and J gave up 4 bases; unmatched junction bases: 8. This CDR3 is built from 15 residues. Germline CDR1 and CDR2: SGDLS and YYNGEE. The CDR3 loop reads CASSADRDLLYGYTF. In DNA form, the CDR3 reads TGTGCCAGCAGCGCGGACAGGGATCTACTCTATGGCTACACCTTC. The entire variable domain, with the rest obtained from reference TRBV9 and TRBJ1-2, is as follows: DSGVTQTPKHLITATGQRVTLRCSPRSGDLSVYWYQQSLDQGLQFLIQYYNGEERAKGNILERFSAQQFPDLHSELNLSSLELGDSALYFCASSADRDLLYGYTFGSGTRLTVV.

This rearrangement joins TRBV5-1 to TRBJ1-2; 8 nucleotides agree with TRBD1. V dropped 0 bases and J dropped 4; count of bases not matched to a gene: 5. Germline CDR1 and CDR2: SGHRS and YFSETQ. The CDR3 totals 15 residues. CDR3 residues: CASSLGTGMVYGYTF. As DNA, the CDR3 is TGCGCCAGCAGCTTGGGGACAGGGATGGTCTATGGCTACACCTTC.

The rearrangement links TRBV4-3 to TRBJ1-2; 7 positions match TRBD1. V lost 0 bases, J lost 4 bases, and 8 bases stayed unmatched. Germline V gene lookup returns CDR1 LGHNA and CDR2 YSLEER. The length of the CDR3 is 16 residues. CDR3 DNA sequence: TGCGCCAGCAGCCAAGATGAGAGGGGGCCCATCTATGGCTACACCTTC. This encodes CASSQDERGPIYGYTF.

This clone was counted only a few times. The gene calls are TRBV19 and TRBJ2-1; 8 nucleotides line up with TRBD1. The trim removed 5 bases at V and 3 bases at J, leaving 6 bases unmatched. The CDR3 runs to 15 residues. CDR1 is LNHDA and CDR2 is SQIVND in the germline V gene (reference sequence). The CDR3 DNA reads as TGTGCCAGTAGTGACAGGGGAAGATACTACAATGAGCAGTTCTTC. This gives the protein CASSDRGRYYNEQFF.

J is TRBJ1-1 and V is TRBV6-6, with D perhaps TRBD1 (5 bases). The CDR3 runs 15 residues. The ends were cut back, 0 bases at V and 4 bases at J, with 12 bases in the middle. CDR1 MNHNY and CDR2 SVGAGI come from the germline V gene (reference sequence). The DNA of the CDR3 is TGTGCCAGCAGTTACTCGATGGGGGGGGGCACTGAAGCTTTCTTT. Its protein product is CASSYSMGGGTEAFF.

A note on this clone: Because the CDR3 is missing its conserved closing phenylalanine or tryptophan, this is likely a read error. CDR3 region: CASSEQTGGAACYTS. The CDR3 DNA reads as TGTGCCAGCAGTGAGCAAACAGGGGGCGCGGCATGCTACACCTCC. The chain uses TRBV25-1 and TRBJ1-2, with 9 positions matching TRBD1. Looked up from germline, CDR1 is MGHDK and CDR2 is SYGVNS. This CDR3 is built from 15 residues. V lost 3 bases, J lost 9 bases, and 11 bases stayed unmatched.

The rearrangement joins TRBV7-9 to TRBJ2-5, with no clear D. Germline lookup yields CDR1 SEHNR and CDR2 FQNEAQ (reference sequence). The CDR3 consists of 16 residues. Trimming cost V 0 bases and J 4 bases, with 15 bases left between them. CDR3 DNA sequence: TGTGCCAGCAGCTTAGCAGTGAGTCCCAGAGGAGAGACCCAGTACTTC. Protein: CASSLAVSPRGETQYF.

CDR3 sequence (DNA): TGTGCCAGCAGTGGGGGGACAGGCCTCCAAGAGACCCAGTACTTC. Translation gives CASSGGTGLQETQYF. The chain links TRBV2 to TRBJ2-5, with 8 bases matching TRBD1. V lost 4 bases, J lost 1 base, and 5 bases stayed unmatched. Germline-derived CDR1 and CDR2 are SNHLY and FYNNEI. The CDR3 length is 15 residues. Full variable domain (outside the CDR3, taken from reference TRBV2 and TRBJ2-5): EPEVTQTPSHQVTQMGQEVILRCVPISNHLYFYWYRQILGQKVEFLVSFYNNEISEKSEIFDDQFSVERPDGSNFTLKIRSTKLEDSAMYFCASSGGTGLQETQYFGPGTRLLVL.

The rearrangement joins TRBV7-2 to TRBJ2-1, with 8 bases matching TRBD2. V was pared by 1 base and J by 3 bases, with 2 bases of the junction left unmatched. The germline V gene has CDR1 SGHTA and CDR2 FQGNSA. CDR3 size: 15 residues. The CDR3, as DNA: TGTGCCAGCAGCTTAGGAGCGGGGGTCTACAATGAGCAGTTCTTC. Encoded protein: CASSLGAGVYNEQFF.

This clone showed up just a few times. The junction shows a germline mismatch at one end, possibly a read error. The V and J genes are TRBV7-9 and TRBJ1-1, with D perhaps TRBD1 (6 bases). The CDR3 runs 16 residues. CDR1 is SEHNR and CDR2 is FQNEAQ in the germline V gene (reference sequence). CDR3 amino acids: CSSSLDPGAMNTEAFF. The CDR3 bases are TGTTCCAGCAGCCTTGATCCAGGGGCTATGAACACTGAAGCTTTCTTT.

V and J are TRBV5-1 and TRBJ2-6, with 7 bases aligning to TRBD1. Germline lookup yields CDR1 SGHRS and CDR2 YFSETQ. Trimming cost V 1 base and J 3 bases; bases outside gene matches: 7. The CDR3 covers 17 residues. The DNA of the CDR3 is TGCGCCAGCAGCTTGCCTAGGGGGCAGTTTGGGGCCAACGTCCTGACTTTC. This codes for CASSLPRGQFGANVLTF.